These 4 T cell receptor beta chains came from one sample sequenced in a study of PD-1 blockade in classical Hodgkin lymphoma. After autologous stem cell transplantation all patients relapsed, and prior brentuximab vedotin exposure differed between cohorts. Repertoires were generated with immunoSEQ multiplex PCR, while TCRdb's copy carries only in-frame clones and drops some. The sample lists about 15,000 clones, approximately 80% occurring once. The sample consisted of peripheral blood mononuclear cells (PBMCs), taken before the second cycle of nivolumab. Every receptor here comes from a human donor with classical Hodgkin lymphoma.

This clone was recorded only once. One junction end does not reproduce the germline sequence, and a read error may be involved. The chain couples TRBV28 to TRBJ1-2; D gene unclear. CDR3 size: 13 residues. Germline CDR1 MDHEN, CDR2 SYDVKM. The CDR3 loop is CVSLRGGSYGYTF. DNA for the CDR3: TGTGTCAGCCTACGGGGAGGATCTTATGGCTACACCTTC.

V and J are TRBV28 and TRBJ1-1; D not resolved. CDR3 length: 13 amino acids. With 10 bases removed from V and 0 bases from J, the gap between germline ends came to 12 bases. Germline V lookup: CDR1 MDHEN, CDR2 SYDVKM. This CDR3 reads CATLRAVNTEAFF. CDR3 sequence (DNA): TGTGCCACCTTAAGGGCGGTGAACACTGAAGCTTTCTTT.

The rearrangement joins TRBV18 to TRBJ1-4; D is unclear. The CDR3 covers 13 residues. V lost 0 bases, J lost 8 bases, and 7 bases lay in between. Germline CDR1 is KGHSH and CDR2 is LQKENI. CDR3 loop: CASSPPVGEKLFF. In DNA form, the CDR3 reads TGTGCCAGCTCACCACCCGTGGGGGAAAAACTGTTTTTT.

The V and J genes are TRBV9 and TRBJ2-5, with D perhaps assigned TRBD1 or TRBD2 (6 bases each). The length of the CDR3 is 14 residues. The germline CDR1 and CDR2 sequences are SGDLS and YYNGEE. Trimming pared 6 bases from V and 2 bases from J, leaving 14 bases between. CDR3 region: CASTREGGQETQYF. Written as DNA, the CDR3 is TGTGCCAGCACCCGAGAGGGGGGTCAAGAGACCCAGTACTTC.